The rows below give T cell receptor beta chains drawn from one sample of a study of PD-1 blockade in classical Hodgkin lymphoma. Repertoires were generated with immunoSEQ multiplex PCR, while TCRdb's copy carries only in-frame clones and drops some. The data contain tens of thousands of clones, around 80% of them singletons. The material sequenced was peripheral blood mononuclear cells (PBMCs), taken before the second cycle of nivolumab. The receptors derive from a human donor with classical Hodgkin lymphoma. CDR3s include the opening cysteine and the closing phenylalanine or tryptophan. Each record gives: V gene, CDR3 length, J gene, CDR3 protein.

TRBV7-9	16	TRBJ2-7	CASSFPSGGPTYEQYF
TRBV9	16	TRBJ2-3	CASSVEAQHTTDTQYF
TRBV6-5	16	TRBJ1-2	CASSYQRAEPSMGYTF
TRBV19	16	TRBJ1-1	CASSIDIGSTGKDAFF
TRBV6-5	14	TRBJ1-5	CASSRQGGNQPQHF
TRBV4-1	16	TRBJ1-2	CASSQGHRVVPYGYTF
TRBV18	16	TRBJ1-3	CASSPPSRPSGNTIYF
TRBV20-1	10	TRBJ2-7	CSAQRGEQYF
TRBV9	15	TRBJ1-1	CASSVGPGGTFEAFF
TRBV5-8	13	TRBJ2-6	CASSVDRANVLTF
TRBV6-1	17	TRBJ1-3	CASSEVVLTISGNTIYF
TRBV18	13	TRBJ2-7	CASSPGTRGEQYF
TRBV27	15	TRBJ1-2	CASSLGAMLPYGYTF
TRBV7-2	13	TRBJ1-2	CASSLMSAYGYTF
TRBV30	14	TRBJ2-7	CAWSRQGYAYEQYF
TRBV15	17	TRBJ1-1	CATSRASGGDYPTEAFF
TRBV6-5	15	TRBJ2-3	CASSYSDTFTDTQYF
TRBV18	12	TRBJ2-3	CASSPSTDTQYF
TRBV11-2	13	TRBJ1-2	CASRTNQGNGYTF
TRBV7-3	12	TRBJ2-2	CASGVNTGELFF
TRBV21-1	16	TRBJ2-1	CASSPSEDLGIREQFF
TRBV30	16	TRBJ2-1	CALTPPSREGNNEQFF
TRBV7-2	12	TRBJ2-7	CASSSTGYEQYF
TRBV6-1	17	TRBJ1-5	CASSEHTSVRIGQPQHF
TRBV4-2	15	TRBJ1-1	CASSQPREGASEAFF
TRBV19	15	TRBJ1-5	CASSIVSGNNQPQHF
TRBV19	14	TRBJ1-5	CASSINRGDQPQHF
TRBV6-6	14	TRBJ1-5	CASSYHDSNQPQHF
TRBV12-5	16	TRBJ2-3	CASGLVLAGRTDTQYF
TRBV6-5	13	TRBJ1-2	CASGGGVNYGYTF
TRBV6-5	15	TRBJ1-2	CASSSPDRGNYGYTF
TRBV11-3	14	TRBJ2-7	CASSSRSRTYEQYF
TRBV6-1	12	TRBJ1-3	CASSELRNTIYF
TRBV5-1	16	TRBJ1-2	CASSPRPGLGSEGYTF
TRBV2	12	TRBJ2-2	CASLQGTGELFF
TRBV7-9	16	TRBJ2-7	CASSPLRDFTSYEQYF
TRBV7-3	16	TRBJ2-3	CASSLRAATSTDTQYF
TRBV25-1	14	TRBJ1-4	CASSELGIAQKLFF
TRBV6-1	13	TRBJ1-1	CASSEGRNTEAFF
TRBV7-8	17	TRBJ1-4	CASRPSGFRATNEKLFF
TRBV6-5	15	TRBJ2-7	CASSHAYGGSYEQYF
TRBV19	17	TRBJ1-5	CASSIDPLGPRDQPQHF
TRBV6-5	14	TRBJ1-1	CASSTTGTGSKAFF
TRBV2	15	TRBJ2-7	CASSAAGQGVYEQYF
TRBV7-2	14	TRBJ1-1	CASSPASGNTEAFF
TRBV6-5	14	TRBJ2-1	CASSYRGPENEQFF
TRBV19	14	TRBJ1-4	CASSFGPGGEKLFF
TRBV5-6	15	TRBJ1-2	CASSLKHRVSYGYTF
TRBV4-1	13	TRBJ1-6	CASSHRDYSPLHF
TRBV4-1	14	TRBJ2-3	CASSQVWEADTQYF
TRBV29-1	13	TRBJ2-3	CSVPLAGADTQYF
TRBV4-2	16	TRBJ2-3	CASSQVLFREPDTQYF
TRBV18	15	TRBJ2-5	CASSPSGGLQETQYF
TRBV19	16	TRBJ2-1	CASSIVLAGLYNEQFF